The 24 T cell receptor beta chains listed next were all sequenced from one sample in a study of identical twins. TCRdb fed the 5' RACE reads into MiXCR, producing one record per CDR3 protein. The repertoire holds over 200,000 distinct CDR3 sequences, with 8% to 11% as singletons. Material: memory T cells sorted from blood. Receptors originate from a man between 45 and 60 years old in good health.

This clonotype appeared many times. The chain joins TRBV3-1 to TRBJ2-1; 11 bases fit TRBD2. CDR1 is LGHDT and CDR2 is YNNKEL in the germline V gene (reference sequence). This CDR3 region has 14 residues. After removal of 1 base from V and 10 bases from J, the junction contained 3 bases not matched to a gene. This chain's CDR3 is CASSQGLAGKEQFF. DNA of the CDR3: TGTGCCAGCAGCCAAGGACTAGCGGGGAAAGAGCAGTTCTTC.

This sequence joins TRBV12-5 and TRBJ2-3, with D possibly TRBD1 on 6 matching bases. V was shortened by 5 bases and J by 7 bases, with 13 bases between the two germline ends. The CDR3 runs to 13 residues. Per the germline V gene, CDR1 is LGHNT and CDR2 is FRNRAP. CDR3 residues: CASGTTGSNTQYF. CDR3 bases: TGTGCTAGTGGTACTACAGGGTCAAATACGCAGTATTTT. The full variable domain, completed using reference TRBV12-5 and TRBJ2-3, is DARVTQTPRHKVTEMGQEVTMRCQPILGHNTVFWYRQTMMQGLELLAYFRNRAPLDDSGMPKDRFSAEMPDATLATLKIQPSEPRDSAVYFCASGTTGSNTQYFGPGTRLTVL.

This clonotype turned up a few times. This rearrangement joins TRBV29-1 to TRBJ2-3; no firm D call. The CDR3 has 14 residues. Between the trimmed V and J ends, which lost 6 bases and 2 bases, there was a span of 15 bases. The germline V gene has CDR1 SQVTM and CDR2 ANQGSEA. DNA of the CDR3: TGCAGCGTCCGGGCCCTAGGACCCACAGATACGCAGTATTTT. This gives the protein CSVRALGPTDTQYF.

The table lists this clonotype with many counts. This chain links TRBV7-6 with TRBJ2-1; TRBD1 aligns across 7 bases. Germline V gene lookup returns CDR1 SGHVS and CDR2 FNYEAQ. V lost 5 bases to trimming and J lost 4 bases; unmatched junction nucleotides: 8. The CDR3 contains 15 residues. The CDR3 region has the DNA TGTGCCAGCAGCACGACGGGACAGTATTACAATGAGCAGTTCTTC. Its translation: CASSTTGQYYNEQFF.

This clonotype has a handful of counts. V is TRBV4-3 and J is TRBJ1-1; D is unclear. The ends were cut back, 0 bases at V and 0 bases at J, with 14 bases in the middle. CDR1 and CDR2 (germline): LGHNA, YSLEER. The length of the CDR3 is 17 residues. The DNA of the CDR3 is TGCGCCAGCAGCCAAGAGGCGGTGTCTGCCTTGAACACTGAAGCTTTCTTT. Its protein product is CASSQEAVSALNTEAFF.

This chain connects TRBV7-9 to TRBJ2-3; D perhaps matches TRBD1 (5 bases). Germline CDR1 and CDR2: SEHNR and FQNEAQ (reference sequence). This CDR3 comprises 16 residues. Between the trimmed V and J ends, which lost 5 bases and 0 bases, there was a span of 15 bases. The CDR3 reads CASSKGQQTSTDTQYF. CDR3 DNA: TGTGCCAGCAGCAAAGGACAACAAACTAGCACAGATACGCAGTATTTT.

J is TRBJ1-4 and V is TRBV20-1, with D perhaps matching TRBD1 (5 bases). V was shortened by 1 base and J by 0 bases, with 9 bases between the two germline ends. Germline V gives CDR1 DFQATT, CDR2 SNEGSKA (reference sequence). CDR3 length equals 15 residues. The chain's CDR3 is CSARGGGTTNEKLFF. The CDR3 DNA sequence: TGCAGTGCTAGAGGGGGCGGTACAACTAATGAAAAACTGTTTTTT.

The J gene is TRBJ2-5, the V gene TRBV5-6, with TRBD1 identical over 8 bases. The length of the CDR3 is 13 residues. Germline CDR1 is SGHDT and CDR2 is YYEEEE. Trimming took 4 bases from V and 4 from J; bases not matched to a gene: 3. The CDR3 here is CASSITGGETQYF. The CDR3 DNA follows: TGTGCCAGCAGCATTACAGGGGGAGAGACCCAGTACTTC.

This clonotype was detected ten times or more. The chain recombines TRBV4-1 with TRBJ2-5; 10 bases agree with TRBD2. V trimming: 3 bases; J trimming: 4 bases; junction bases outside the gene matches: 5. The CDR3 is made up of 15 amino acids. From germline, CDR1 is MGHRA and CDR2 YSYEKL. The CDR3 reads CASSQGRLAGETQYF. The CDR3 DNA reads TGCGCCAGCAGCCAGGGCCGACTAGCGGGAGAGACCCAGTACTTC.

The chain carries TRBV6-2 or TRBV6-3 and TRBJ2-7, with 11 bases identical to TRBD2. From germline, CDR1 is MNHEY and CDR2 SVGEGT. The junction had 4 bases not matched to a gene; V was cut back by 7 bases and J by 5 bases. The CDR3 consists of 13 residues. The CDR3 protein is CASKPGLADEQYF. CDR3 nucleotides: TGTGCCAGCAAGCCGGGACTAGCGGACGAGCAGTACTTC.

The sample holds a few counts of this clonotype. The chain carries TRBV5-1 and TRBJ2-7; 8 bases map to TRBD1. The CDR3 covers 15 residues. The V and J ends lost 0 bases and 3 bases, in that order; junction bases with no gene match: 5. Germline lookup yields CDR1 SGHRS and CDR2 YFSETQ. CDR3 sequence: CASSLGGTGLYEQYF. The DNA of the CDR3 is TGCGCCAGCAGCTTGGGCGGGACAGGACTCTACGAGCAGTACTTC.

The table lists this clonotype with many counts. The chain joins TRBV24-1 to TRBJ2-7; unclear D gene. CDR1 is KGHDR and CDR2 is SFDVKD in the germline V gene. V lost 2 bases to trimming and J lost 9 bases, with 7 bases between them. This CDR3 is built from 11 residues. The CDR3 spells CATSDSSGQYF. CDR3 DNA sequence: TGTGCCACCAGTGATTCTAGTGGGCAGTACTTC.

In its sample, this clonotype was seen many times. The rearrangement joins TRBV7-2 to TRBJ1-3; no clear D gene. Germline assignment: CDR1 SGHTA and CDR2 FQGNSA. This CDR3 is 15 amino acids long. V was pared by 3 bases and J by 0 bases, with 9 bases between. CDR3 in DNA: TGTGCCAGCAGCTTGACGGGAAACTCTGGAAACACCATATATTTT. This codes for CASSLTGNSGNTIYF.

In its sample, this clonotype was seen many times. V usage is TRBV2 and J usage is TRBJ1-5; 8 bases agree with TRBD1. Germline V gene data show CDR1 as SNHLY and CDR2 as FYNNEI. The CDR3 consists of 15 residues. Losses at the gene ends were 6 bases for V and 4 bases for J; bases not matched to a gene: 8. The CDR3 nucleotides read TGTGCCAGCAGGGGGGAACAGGGGGTTAATCAGCCCCAGCATTTT. This translates into CASRGEQGVNQPQHF.

V is TRBV12-3 or TRBV12-4 and J is TRBJ1-5, with 8 bases matching TRBD1. The CDR3 contains 14 residues. Unmatched junction bases numbered 4, after V lost 5 bases and J lost 4 bases. In DNA form, the CDR3 reads TGTGCCAGCAGTATGACAGGGGTGAATCAGCCCCAGCATTTT. Amino acids: CASSMTGVNQPQHF.

This clonotype was observed a handful of times. The chain employs TRBV11-2 and TRBJ2-1; 13 bases line up with TRBD2. CDR3 length: 17 residues. Trimming took 0 bases from V and 6 from J; bases not matched to a gene: 5. Germline CDR1 SGHAT, CDR2 FQNNGV. The CDR3 DNA reads TGTGCCAGCAGCTTAGATTCGGGACTAGCGGGAATCAATGAGCAGTTCTTC. This translates into CASSLDSGLAGINEQFF.

The chain is built from TRBV29-1 and TRBJ2-3; 10 bases are a match to TRBD2. The CDR3 consists of 14 residues. V lost 7 bases to trimming and J lost 7 bases; unmatched junction nucleotides: 11. Germline V gene lookup returns CDR1 SQVTM and CDR2 ANQGSEA. The CDR3 is CSGSLSGGANTQYF. DNA of the CDR3: TGCAGCGGCTCTTTGAGCGGGGGGGCGAATACGCAGTATTTT.

Many counts were recorded for this clonotype. The rearrangement uses TRBV20-1 and TRBJ2-2; 8 bases fit TRBD1. V was clipped by 0 bases and J by 3 bases; unmatched bases: 3. From germline, CDR1 is DFQATT and CDR2 SNEGSKA (reference sequence). The CDR3 is 15 residues long. In DNA form, the CDR3 reads TGCAGTGCTAGAGAGGACAGGGTGGACACCGGGGAGCTGTTTTTT. Translation gives CSAREDRVDTGELFF.

There are many counts of this clonotype. The chain carries TRBV28 and TRBJ2-2, with D uncertain. Between the trimmed V and J ends, which lost 7 bases and 0 bases, there was a span of 6 bases. CDR1 is MDHEN and CDR2 is SYDVKM in the germline V gene. The CDR3 has 13 amino acids. The CDR3 nucleotides read TGTGCCAGCACTAAGCCGAACACCGGGGAGCTGTTTTTT. Translation gives CASTKPNTGELFF.

This clonotype was observed many times. This chain connects TRBV20-1 to TRBJ2-4; D remains unclear. There are 13 residues in the CDR3. V shed 3 bases and J shed 9 bases, with 15 bases lying between them. Germline loops: CDR1 DFQATT, CDR2 SNEGSKA (reference sequence). CDR3: CSARGSPRGIQYF. DNA for the CDR3: TGCAGTGCTAGGGGCAGTCCCAGAGGCATTCAGTACTTC.

The chain employs TRBV6-2 or TRBV6-3 and TRBJ1-4; D remains unclear. The CDR3 is made up of 12 amino acids. The germline V gene encodes CDR1 MNHEY and CDR2 SVGEGT. Trimming took off 2 bases at V and 8 bases at J, with 6 bases between the two ends. The DNA of the CDR3 is TGTGCCAGCAGTTACCGGCCGGAAAAACTGTTTTTT. Amino acid sequence: CASSYRPEKLFF.

This clonotype came up many times. J is TRBJ2-2 and V is TRBV5-1; a possible D gene is TRBD1 (6 bases). The CDR3 runs to 16 residues. With 2 bases removed from V and 0 bases from J, the gap between germline ends came to 11 bases. CDR1 SGHRS and CDR2 YFSETQ come from the germline V gene. The CDR3 spells CASSFSGTTNTGELFF. CDR3 DNA: TGCGCCAGCAGCTTTTCCGGGACAACGAACACCGGGGAGCTGTTTTTT.

This clonotype occurred a few times. V and J are TRBV12-3 or TRBV12-4 and TRBJ1-1; perhaps TRBD1 as D (6 bases). V was shortened by 3 bases and J by 1 base, with 9 bases between the two germline ends. This CDR3 is 14 amino acids long. The chain's CDR3 is CASSFQGQNTEAFF. In DNA form, the CDR3 reads TGTGCCAGCAGTTTTCAGGGACAGAACACTGAAGCTTTCTTT.

There are a few counts of this clonotype. J is TRBJ2-5 and V is TRBV4-3; D remains ambiguous. V gave up 0 bases and J gave up 3 bases, with 11 bases separating them. The CDR3 sequence is 15 residues long. Germline V gives CDR1 LGHNA, CDR2 YSLEER. The CDR3 reads CASSQDWVGKETQYF. The CDR3 nucleotides are TGCGCCAGCAGCCAAGATTGGGTTGGGAAAGAGACCCAGTACTTC.